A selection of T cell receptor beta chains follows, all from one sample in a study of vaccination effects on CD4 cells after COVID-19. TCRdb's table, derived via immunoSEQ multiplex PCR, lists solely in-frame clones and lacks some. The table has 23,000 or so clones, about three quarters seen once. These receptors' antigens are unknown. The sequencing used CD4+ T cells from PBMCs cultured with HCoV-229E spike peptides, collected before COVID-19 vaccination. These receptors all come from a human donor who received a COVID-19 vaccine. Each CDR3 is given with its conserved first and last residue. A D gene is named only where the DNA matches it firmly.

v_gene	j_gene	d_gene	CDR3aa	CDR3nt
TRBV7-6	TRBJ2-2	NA	CASSLGSAGELFF	TGTGCCAGCAGCTTAGGGTCGGCCGGGGAGCTGTTTTTT
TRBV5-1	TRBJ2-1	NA	CASSFQQGSGEQFF	TGCGCCAGCAGCTTTCAACAGGGTTCCGGTGAGCAGTTCTTC
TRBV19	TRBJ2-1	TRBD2	CASSERGYNEQFF	TGTGCCAGTAGTGAGCGGGGGTACAATGAGCAGTTCTTC
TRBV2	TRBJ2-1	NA	CASSDGSIQFF	TGTGCCAGCAGTGATGGATCGATTCAGTTCTTC
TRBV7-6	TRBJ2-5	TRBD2	CASSFMTSGSGETQYF	TGTGCCAGCAGCTTTATGACTAGCGGGAGTGGAGAGACCCAGTACTTC
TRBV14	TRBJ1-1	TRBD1	CASSQMTGGFTEAFF	TGTGCCAGCAGCCAAATGACAGGGGGCTTCACTGAAGCTTTCTTT
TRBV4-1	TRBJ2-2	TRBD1	CASSLKPTGNTGELFF	TGCGCCAGCAGCCTGAAACCGACAGGGAATACCGGGGAGCTGTTTTTT
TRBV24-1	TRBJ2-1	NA	CATSSVRTEQFF	TGTGCCACCAGCTCGGTAAGGACAGAGCAGTTCTTC
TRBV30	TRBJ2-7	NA	CACRGQGGRYEQYF	TGTGCCTGCCGGGGCCAGGGGGGACGCTACGAGCAGTACTTC
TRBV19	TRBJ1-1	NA	CASSIYSGAQAFF	TGTGCCAGTAGTATTTACTCAGGAGCCCAAGCTTTCTTT
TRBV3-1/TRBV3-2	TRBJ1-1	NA	CASSQDPGATEAFF	TGTGCCAGCAGCCAAGATCCCGGGGCAACTGAAGCTTTCTTT
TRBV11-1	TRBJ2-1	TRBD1	CASSYLRDSLLDEQFF	TGTGCCAGCAGCTATCTCCGGGACAGCCTTTTAGATGAGCAGTTCTTC
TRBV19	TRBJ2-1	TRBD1	CASSDHRGGSYNEQFF	TGTGCCAGTAGTGACCACAGGGGTGGGTCCTACAATGAGCAGTTCTTC
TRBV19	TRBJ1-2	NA	CASSIDWQGRSYGYTF	TGTGCCAGTAGTATAGATTGGCAGGGTAGGAGCTATGGCTACACCTTC
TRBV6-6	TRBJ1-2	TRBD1	CASSISRTGGNYGYTF	TGTGCCAGCAGTATATCGAGGACAGGGGGCAACTATGGCTACACCTTC
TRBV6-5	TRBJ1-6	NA	CASSLQPRGSPLHF	TGTGCCAGCAGCTTACAGCCCCGGGGTTCACCCCTCCACTTT
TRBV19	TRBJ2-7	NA	CASSNPGTEQYF	TGTGCCAGTAGTAATCCAGGGACGGAGCAGTACTTC
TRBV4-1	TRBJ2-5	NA	CASSQDNSETQYF	TGCGCCAGCAGCCAAGATAATTCGGAGACCCAGTACTTC
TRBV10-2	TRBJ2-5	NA	CANYEETQYF	TGCGCCAACTATGAAGAGACCCAGTACTTC
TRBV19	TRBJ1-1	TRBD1	CATSGQGYTEAFF	TGTGCCACCTCAGGACAGGGCTACACTGAAGCTTTCTTT
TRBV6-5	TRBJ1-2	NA	CASKRGSNYGYTF	TGTGCCAGCAAAAGGGGTTCTAACTATGGCTACACCTTC
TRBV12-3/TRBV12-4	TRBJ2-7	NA	CASSPRRNYEQYF	TGTGCCAGCAGTCCCCGACGGAACTACGAGCAGTACTTC
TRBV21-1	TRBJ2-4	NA	CASSKAGIWAKNIQYF	TGTGCCAGCAGCAAAGCAGGGATATGGGCCAAAAACATTCAGTACTTC
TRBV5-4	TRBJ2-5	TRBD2	CASSSSGGAWETQYF	TGTGCCAGCAGTTCCAGCGGGGGGGCCTGGGAGACCCAGTACTTC
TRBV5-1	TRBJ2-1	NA	CASSFSQAVGNEQFF	TGCGCCAGCAGCTTTAGCCAGGCAGTAGGGAATGAGCAGTTCTTC
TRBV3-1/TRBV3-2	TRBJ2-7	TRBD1	CASSQTGGYYEQYF	TGTGCCAGCAGCCAGACAGGGGGCTACTACGAGCAGTACTTC
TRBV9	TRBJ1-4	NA	CASSVVDGSSTNEKLFF	TGTGCCAGCAGCGTAGTGGACGGATCCTCAACTAATGAAAAACTGTTTTTT
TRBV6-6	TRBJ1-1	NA	CASASGGAQTEAFF	TGTGCCAGTGCTTCTGGGGGGGCGCAGACTGAAGCTTTCTTT
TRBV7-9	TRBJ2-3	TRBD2	CASSLGGTSGSGDTQYF	TGTGCCAGCAGCTTAGGGGGGACTAGCGGGAGTGGTGATACGCAGTATTTT
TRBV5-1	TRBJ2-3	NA	CASSLYSPLTDTQYF	TGCGCCAGCAGCTTGTACTCCCCACTCACAGATACGCAGTATTTT